This TCR beta chain is drawn from a study of T cell repertoires in cytomegalovirus infection. Overall study context: The public TCR beta signatures pointed to both CMV infection and matching HLA type.

V gave up 3 bases and J gave up 6 bases, with 14 bases separating them. There are 13 residues in the CDR3. Germline-derived CDR1 and CDR2 are DFQATT and SNEGSKA (reference sequence). Overall study findings and caveats: CMV-specific TCR beta clonotypes restricted by HLA-C were the ones dominating the ex vivo response. Carriers of CMV plus the relevant HLA were identified by cumulative public TCR beta family frequency.

One entry per CDR3 protein results from TCRdb running MiXCR on the reads. The table records 150,000 to 200,000 distinct CDR3 sequences, about 18% of them present only once. Points on this clonotype: Antigen specificity is unknown.

This clonotype originated in a human donor in good health (CMV status not recorded). Some clones in this sample may be carry-over from other donors' samples. Sequenced: CD8+ T cells from PBMCs. The chain couples TRBV20-1 to TRBJ1-2; no firm D call. In DNA form, the CDR3 reads TGCAGTGCTAGTATCGACTTGTGGGATGGCTACACCTTC. It specifies CSASIDLWDGYTF.